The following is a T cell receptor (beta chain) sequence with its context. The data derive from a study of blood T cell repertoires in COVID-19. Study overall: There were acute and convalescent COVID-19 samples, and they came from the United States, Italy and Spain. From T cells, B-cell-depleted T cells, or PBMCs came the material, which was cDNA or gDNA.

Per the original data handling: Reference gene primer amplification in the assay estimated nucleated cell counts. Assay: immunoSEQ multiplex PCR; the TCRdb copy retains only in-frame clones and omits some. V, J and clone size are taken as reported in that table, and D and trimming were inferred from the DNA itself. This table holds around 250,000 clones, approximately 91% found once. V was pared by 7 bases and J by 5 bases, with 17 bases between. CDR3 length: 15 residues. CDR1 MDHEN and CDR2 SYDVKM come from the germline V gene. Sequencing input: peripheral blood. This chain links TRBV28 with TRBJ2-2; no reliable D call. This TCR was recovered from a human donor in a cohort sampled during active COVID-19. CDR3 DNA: TGTGCCAGCACACCCAGACCCCTAGAAACCGGGGAGCTGTTTTTT. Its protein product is CASTPRPLETGELFF.